A selection of T cell receptor beta chains follows, all from one sample in a study of CD8 T cells in ankylosing spondylitis. Each CDR3 protein is one row after TCRdb ran MiXCR on the 5' RACE reads. Among roughly 700,000 distinct CDR3 sequences listed, around 17% were seen once. Sequencing was carried out using blood, either unsorted or a sorted T cell fraction (not recorded which). Every receptor here comes from a male donor with ankylosing spondylitis. CDR3s include the opening cysteine and the closing phenylalanine or tryptophan. D genes are given only for firm matches. A clone size is listed for some rows: how often the clone was seen (once, few, many), or a class if it is expanded.

D gene,V gene,J gene,clone size,CDR3 length,CDR3 protein,CDR3 DNA
TRBD2,TRBV20-1,TRBJ2-1,many,17,CSARDYRTSGGWNEQFF,TGCAGTGCTAGAGATTATCGGACTAGCGGGGGGTGGAATGAGCAGTTCTTC
TRBD1,TRBV6-1,TRBJ2-7,few,17,CASSPKGTGQGIYEQYF,TGTGCCAGCAGCCCGAAGGGCACCGGACAGGGGATCTACGAGCAGTACTTC
-,TRBV7-9,TRBJ2-7,many,12,CASSLDSVEQYF,TGTGCCAGCAGCTTAGATTCGGTGGAGCAGTACTTC
-,TRBV9,TRBJ2-7,-,12,CASSQRGGEQYF,TGTGCCAGCAGCCAACGCGGAGGCGAGCAGTACTTC
TRBD2,TRBV6-1,TRBJ2-7,-,14,CASSGFGGEYEQYF,TGTGCCAGCAGTGGCTTTGGGGGGGAATACGAGCAGTACTTC
-,TRBV3-1,TRBJ2-6,-,15,CASSLGRSGANVLTF,TGTGCCAGCAGCTTAGGACGTTCTGGGGCCAACGTCCTGACTTTC
TRBD1,TRBV12-3/TRBV12-4,TRBJ2-4,-,19,CASSLKGTGGQLAKNIQYF,TGTGCCAGCAGTTTAAAGGGGACAGGGGGCCAACTGGCCAAAAACATTCAGTACTTC
TRBD2,TRBV7-9,TRBJ2-1,many,16,CASSLGSGGALYEQFF,TGTGCCAGCAGCTTGGGCAGCGGGGGGGCGTTATATGAGCAGTTCTTC
-,TRBV3-1,TRBJ1-1,few,15,CASSQGGGAGTEAFF,TGTGCCAGCAGCCAAGGAGGAGGGGCGGGAACTGAAGCTTTCTTT
-,TRBV7-9,TRBJ2-2,-,17,CASSLSDGQEVTGELFF,TGTGCCAGCAGCTTATCGGATGGCCAGGAGGTTACCGGGGAGCTGTTTTTT
TRBD1,TRBV20-1,TRBJ1-3,few,13,CSAPRGPGNTIYF,TGCAGTGCTCCTAGGGGGCCTGGAAACACCATATATTTT
-,TRBV5-4,TRBJ2-2,-,15,CASGPGAANTGELFF,TGTGCCAGCGGCCCAGGGGCGGCGAACACCGGGGAGCTGTTTTTT
-,TRBV6-2/TRBV6-3,TRBJ1-5,-,13,CASSYYGNQPQHF,TGTGCCAGCAGTTACTATGGCAATCAGCCCCAGCATTTT
TRBD2,TRBV3-1,TRBJ2-5,many,14,CASSHLAGRETQYF,TGTGCCAGCAGCCATCTAGCGGGACGAGAGACCCAGTACTTC
-,TRBV20-1,TRBJ1-2,-,13,CSASQQSNYGYTF,TGCAGTGCTAGCCAGCAGTCTAACTATGGCTACACCTTC
-,TRBV5-6,TRBJ2-1,few,15,CASSLGTDIYNEQFF,TGTGCCAGCAGCTTGGGGACAGATATCTACAATGAGCAGTTCTTC
TRBD2,TRBV5-1,TRBJ2-1,few,17,CASSLPIPGGSYNEQFF,TGCGCCAGCAGCTTGCCAATCCCGGGGGGGTCCTACAATGAGCAGTTCTTC
TRBD1,TRBV30,TRBJ1-1,-,13,CAWTGQGKTEAFF,TGTGCCTGGACCGGACAGGGGAAAACTGAAGCTTTCTTT
TRBD2,TRBV2,TRBJ2-7,few,16,CASSGYSGGSSGEQYF,TGTGCCAGCAGTGGTTATAGCGGGGGCAGCTCGGGGGAGCAGTACTTC
-,TRBV6-1,TRBJ2-2,-,14,CAIRQQGNTGELFF,TGTGCCATCCGTCAACAGGGAAACACCGGGGAGCTGTTTTTT
-,TRBV5-1,TRBJ1-2,few,14,CASSLESVSYGYTF,TGCGCCAGCAGCTTGGAGTCAGTCTCCTATGGCTACACCTTC
-,TRBV11-2,TRBJ1-5,few,14,CASSLVRGNQPQHF,TGTGCCAGCAGCTTAGTACGGGGGAATCAGCCCCAGCATTTT
-,TRBV11-1,TRBJ2-1,-,18,CASSLGFGAPSGHNEQFF,TGTGCCAGCAGCTTAGGGTTCGGCGCCCCCTCAGGACATAATGAGCAGTTCTTC
-,TRBV12-3/TRBV12-4,TRBJ1-5,few,13,CASTDSADQPQHF,TGTGCCAGCACCGATTCCGCGGATCAGCCCCAGCATTTT
TRBD2,TRBV5-1,TRBJ2-5,-,16,CASSFSGLTPWKTQYF,TGCGCCAGCAGCTTTAGCGGGCTAACCCCCTGGAAGACCCAGTACTTC
-,TRBV29-1,TRBJ2-3,-,15,CSVEGRLASTDTQYF,TGCAGCGTTGAAGGGCGCCTAGCATCAACAGATACGCAGTATTTT
-,TRBV6-2/TRBV6-3,TRBJ1-1,-,11,CASLQGPEAFF,TGTGCCAGCCTGCAGGGGCCTGAAGCTTTCTTT
-,TRBV4-3,TRBJ1-1,-,14,CASSQGGRDTEAFF,TGCGCCAGCAGCCAGGGGGGGCGGGACACTGAAGCTTTCTTT
-,TRBV5-1,TRBJ2-2,-,16,CASSLQSTSNTGELFF,TGCGCCAGCAGCTTGCAGTCTACCTCGAACACCGGGGAGCTGTTTTTT
-,TRBV4-2,TRBJ1-1,few,15,CASSQDQGPETEAFF,TGTGCCAGCAGCCAAGATCAGGGGCCGGAAACTGAAGCTTTCTTT
TRBD2,TRBV7-7,TRBJ2-1,few,15,CASSSGLAFRVEQFF,TGTGCCAGCAGCTCGGGACTAGCGTTCCGTGTTGAGCAGTTCTTC
-,TRBV3-1,TRBJ2-5,-,16,CASSQGARTVQETQYF,TGTGCCAGCAGCCAGGGCGCCAGGACAGTACAAGAGACCCAGTACTTC
TRBD2,TRBV29-1,TRBJ2-1,-,18,CSVEELTSGGISYNEQFF,TGCAGCGTTGAAGAACTGACTAGCGGGGGAATTTCCTACAATGAGCAGTTCTTC
-,TRBV29-1,TRBJ2-7,-,11,CSVGTGYEQYF,TGCAGCGTGGGAACAGGGTACGAGCAGTACTTC
-,TRBV7-2,TRBJ2-2,-,15,CASSLAGGSSGELFF,TGTGCCAGCAGCTTAGCGGGGGGTAGTTCCGGGGAGCTGTTTTTT
-,TRBV7-9,TRBJ2-5,-,14,CASSLQGSGETQYF,TGTGCCAGCAGCTTACAGGGTTCGGGAGAGACCCAGTACTTC
TRBD2,TRBV3-1,TRBJ2-5,-,16,CASSHSLAVRGETQYF,TGTGCCAGCAGCCATTCTCTAGCGGTGCGAGGGGAGACCCAGTACTTC
-,TRBV10-3,TRBJ2-7,-,16,CAISPGAGQGMNEQYF,TGTGCCATCAGTCCAGGGGCCGGGCAGGGGATGAACGAGCAGTACTTC
-,TRBV6-6,TRBJ1-1,-,13,CASSASGGLMAFF,TGTGCCAGCAGTGCTTCGGGGGGCTTGATGGCTTTCTTT
-,TRBV9,TRBJ2-2,few,16,CASSGIADANTGELFF,TGTGCCAGCAGTGGGATAGCGGACGCGAACACCGGGGAGCTGTTTTTT
TRBD2,TRBV4-2,TRBJ2-5,-,16,CASSPLAGGAQETQYF,TGTGCCAGCAGCCCCCTAGCGGGGGGGGCCCAAGAGACCCAGTACTTC
TRBD1,TRBV12-3/TRBV12-4,TRBJ2-7,-,16,CASTLLGRGLSYEQYF,TGTGCCAGCACCCTCTTGGGCAGGGGGCTTTCCTACGAGCAGTACTTC